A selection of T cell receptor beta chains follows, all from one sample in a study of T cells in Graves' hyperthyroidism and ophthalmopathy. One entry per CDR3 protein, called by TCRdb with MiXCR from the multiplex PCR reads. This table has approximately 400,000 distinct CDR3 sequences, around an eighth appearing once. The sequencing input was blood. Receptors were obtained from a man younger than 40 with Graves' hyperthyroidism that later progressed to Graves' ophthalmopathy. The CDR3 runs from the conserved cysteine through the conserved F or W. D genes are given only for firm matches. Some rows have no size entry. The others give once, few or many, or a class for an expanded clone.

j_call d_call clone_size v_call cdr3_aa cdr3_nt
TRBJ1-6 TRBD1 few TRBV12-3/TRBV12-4 CASSQTDRDSPLHF TGTGCCAGCAGCCAAACTGACAGGGACTCACCCCTCCACTTT
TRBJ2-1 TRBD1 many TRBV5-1 CASSRTGPYNEQFF TGCGCCAGCAGCCGGACAGGACCATACAATGAGCAGTTCTTC
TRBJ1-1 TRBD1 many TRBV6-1 CASRDRGTNTEAFF TGTGCCAGCCGGGACAGGGGAACGAACACTGAAGCTTTCTTT
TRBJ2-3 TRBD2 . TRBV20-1 CSARTSGGADTQYF TGCAGTGCAAGGACTAGCGGGGGGGCCGATACGCAGTATTTT
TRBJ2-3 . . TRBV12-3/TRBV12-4 CASVPGDYLGTQYF TGTGCCAGCGTCCCAGGGGACTACCTCGGTACGCAGTATTTT
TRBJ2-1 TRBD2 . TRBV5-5 CASSLGTSGGTYNEQFF TGTGCCAGCAGCCTGGGGACTAGCGGGGGTACCTACAATGAGCAGTTCTTC
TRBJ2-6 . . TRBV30 CASSRRFSGANVLTF TGTGCCTCGTCCCGGCGGTTCTCTGGGGCCAACGTCCTGACTTTC
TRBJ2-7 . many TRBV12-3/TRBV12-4 CASSRQYLRVWQYF TGTGCCAGCAGTCGACAGTACCTAAGGGTATGGCAGTACTTC
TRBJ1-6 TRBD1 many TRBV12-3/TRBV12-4 CASSPQGEMTPLHF TGTGCCAGCAGCCCCCAGGGGGAAATGACACCCCTCCACTTT
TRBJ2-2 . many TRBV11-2 CASSSDIWLNTGELFF TGTGCCAGCAGCTCCGACATCTGGCTGAACACCGGGGAGCTGTTTTTT
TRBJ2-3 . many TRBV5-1 CASSYTTGQLRDTQYF TGCGCCAGCAGTTATACGACGGGCCAACTACGGGATACGCAGTATTTT
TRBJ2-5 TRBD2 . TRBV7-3 CASSLTSGVRETQYF TGTGCCAGCAGCCTGACTAGCGGGGTCAGAGAGACCCAGTACTTC
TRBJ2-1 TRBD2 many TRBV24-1 CATRLPSSGGPSYNEQFF TGTGCCACCAGGCTTCCGTCTAGCGGGGGCCCGTCCTACAATGAGCAGTTCTTC